A single sample gave rise to the 9 T cell receptor beta chains below, sequenced in a study of technical replicates of blood from a few donors. Sequencing was performed with immunoSEQ multiplex PCR; in TCRdb, only in-frame clones are kept and a portion is missing. Of approximately 16,000 clones in the sample, approximately 90% were seen once. The specimen was PBMCs. All receptors derive from a human donor in good health.

The chain uses TRBV27 and TRBJ1-1; tentative D call: TRBD1 (5 bases). This CDR3 comprises 14 residues. The ends were cut back, 1 base at V and 4 bases at J, with 10 bases in the middle. The germline V gene has CDR1 MNHEY and CDR2 SMNVEV (reference sequence). The CDR3 coding sequence is TGTGCCAGCAGTTTATTGCTCGGGGGCACTGAAGCTTTCTTT. This sequence encodes CASSLLLGGTEAFF.

The chain is built from TRBV28 and TRBJ1-2; 11 bases agree with TRBD1. The V segment lost 11 bases and the J segment 2 bases; nucleotides outside the gene matches: 7. Germline values: CDR1 MDHEN, CDR2 SYDVKM. This CDR3 contains 14 residues. This CDR3 reads CASIGQGANYGYTF. In DNA, the CDR3 is TGTGCCTCTATCGGACAGGGGGCAAACTATGGCTACACCTTC.

The V and J genes are TRBV7-8 and TRBJ2-7; D unresolved. V shed 5 bases and J shed 0 bases, with 11 bases lying between them. The CDR3 covers 14 residues. In germline, CDR1 is SGHVS, CDR2 FQNEAQ. CDR3 DNA: TGTGCCAGCAGCCCGCAAGAGGTCTCCTACGAGCAGTACTTC. Protein: CASSPQEVSYEQYF.

This chain links TRBV2 with TRBJ2-1; TRBD2 matches 12 bases. Germline trimming cut 1 base from V and 7 bases from J; bases unmatched to any gene: 5. The CDR3 contains 16 residues. Germline loops: CDR1 SNHLY, CDR2 FYNNEI. CDR3 region: CASSEGGLAGRNEQFF. CDR3 coding DNA: TGTGCCAGCAGTGAAGGGGGACTAGCGGGCAGGAATGAGCAGTTCTTC.

Only a few counts were recorded for this clone. The V gene is TRBV19, the J gene TRBJ1-5; 7 positions match TRBD1. The CDR3 is made up of 14 amino acids. V shed 6 bases and J 3 bases; nucleotides not matched to a gene: 5. Per the germline V gene, CDR1 is LNHDA and CDR2 is SQIVND (reference sequence). The CDR3 DNA follows: TGTGCCAGTAGCGGACAGGCCTTCAATCAGCCCCAGCATTTT. Translated: CASSGQAFNQPQHF.

V usage is TRBV6-1 and J usage is TRBJ2-7; TRBD1 is a possible D gene (6 bases). V was cut by 2 bases and J by 0 bases, with 20 bases left in between. The CDR3 loop spans 18 amino acids. Germline CDR1 is MNHNS and CDR2 is SASEGT. CDR3 protein: CASSEPLALGTFSYEQYF. CDR3 nucleotide sequence: TGTGCCAGCAGTGAACCCCTCGCGCTGGGGACATTCTCCTACGAGCAGTACTTC.

The V gene is TRBV10-3, the J gene TRBJ1-1, with D tentatively TRBD1 (5 bases). The length of the CDR3 is 15 residues. Germline V gene lookup returns CDR1 ENHRY and CDR2 SYGVKD. V was pared by 10 bases and J by 1 base, with 19 bases between. Here the CDR3 reads CATSLVSTGNTEAFF. The CDR3 nucleotides are TGTGCCACCTCCCTGGTCTCTACAGGGAACACTGAAGCTTTCTTT.

The V and J genes are TRBV27 and TRBJ2-3; the D is unclear. The CDR3 is 12 residues long. V gave up 5 bases and J gave up 2 bases, with 5 bases separating them. Germline CDR1 reads MNHEY; CDR2 reads SMNVEV (reference sequence). For the CDR3, the DNA is TGTGCCAGCAGTACCTACACAGATACGCAGTATTTT. Amino acids: CASSTYTDTQYF.

V and J are TRBV6-1 and TRBJ2-2; TRBD1 is a possible D gene (6 bases). The V and J ends lost 4 bases and 2 bases respectively, with 14 bases between them. CDR1 is MNHNS, CDR2 SASEGT, per germline. The CDR3 is 16 residues long. CDR3 amino acids: CASSAQPGQNTGELFF. CDR3 DNA: TGTGCCAGCAGTGCGCAGCCGGGACAAAACACCGGGGAGCTGTTTTTT.